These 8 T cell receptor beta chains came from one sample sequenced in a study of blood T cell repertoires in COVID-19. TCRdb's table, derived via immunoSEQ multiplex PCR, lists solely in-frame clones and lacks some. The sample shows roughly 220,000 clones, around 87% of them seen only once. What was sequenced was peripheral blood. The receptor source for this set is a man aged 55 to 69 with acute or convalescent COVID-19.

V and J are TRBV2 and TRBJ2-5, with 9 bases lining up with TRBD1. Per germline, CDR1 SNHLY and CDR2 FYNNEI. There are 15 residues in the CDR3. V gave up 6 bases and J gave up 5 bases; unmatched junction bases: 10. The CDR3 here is CASSYRDRASETQYF. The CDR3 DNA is TGTGCCAGCAGCTACCGGGACAGGGCTAGCGAGACCCAGTACTTC. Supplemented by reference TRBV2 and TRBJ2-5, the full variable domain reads EPEVTQTPSHQVTQMGQEVILRCVPISNHLYFYWYRQILGQKVEFLVSFYNNEISEKSEIFDDQFSVERPDGSNFTLKIRSTKLEDSAMYFCASSYRDRASETQYFGPGTRLLVL.

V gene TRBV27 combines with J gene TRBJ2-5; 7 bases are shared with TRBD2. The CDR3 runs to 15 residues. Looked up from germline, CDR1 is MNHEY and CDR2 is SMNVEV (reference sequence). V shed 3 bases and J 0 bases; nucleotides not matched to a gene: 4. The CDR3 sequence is CASSLTSTYQETQYF. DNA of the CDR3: TGTGCCAGCAGTTTGACTAGCACTTACCAAGAGACCCAGTACTTC.

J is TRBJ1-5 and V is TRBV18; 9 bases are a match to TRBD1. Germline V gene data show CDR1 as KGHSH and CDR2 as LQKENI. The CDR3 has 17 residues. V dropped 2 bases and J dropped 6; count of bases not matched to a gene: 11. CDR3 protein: CASSPTPGQGIGQPQHF. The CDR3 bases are TGTGCCAGCTCACCAACGCCGGGACAGGGAATAGGTCAGCCCCAGCATTTT.

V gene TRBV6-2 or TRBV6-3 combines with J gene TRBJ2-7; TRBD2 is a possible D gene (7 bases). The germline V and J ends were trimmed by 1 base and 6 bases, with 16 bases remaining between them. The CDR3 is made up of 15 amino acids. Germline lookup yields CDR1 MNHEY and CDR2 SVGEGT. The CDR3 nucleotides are TGTGCCAGCAGTTACTACGGGGGGCCGGGGGGCGAGCAGTACTTC. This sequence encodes CASSYYGGPGGEQYF.

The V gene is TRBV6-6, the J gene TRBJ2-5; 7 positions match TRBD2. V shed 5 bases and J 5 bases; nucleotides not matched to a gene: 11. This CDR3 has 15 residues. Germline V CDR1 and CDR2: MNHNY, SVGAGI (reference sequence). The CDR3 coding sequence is TGTGCCAGCAGTCTCCCCGTTGGGAGGGACGAGACCCAGTACTTC. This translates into CASSLPVGRDETQYF.

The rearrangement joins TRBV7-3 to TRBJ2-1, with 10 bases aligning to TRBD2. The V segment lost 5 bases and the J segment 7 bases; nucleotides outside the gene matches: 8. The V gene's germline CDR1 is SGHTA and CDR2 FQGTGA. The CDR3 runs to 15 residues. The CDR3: CASSPELAGRNEQFF. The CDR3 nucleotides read TGTGCCAGCAGCCCAGAACTAGCGGGGAGAAATGAGCAGTTCTTC.

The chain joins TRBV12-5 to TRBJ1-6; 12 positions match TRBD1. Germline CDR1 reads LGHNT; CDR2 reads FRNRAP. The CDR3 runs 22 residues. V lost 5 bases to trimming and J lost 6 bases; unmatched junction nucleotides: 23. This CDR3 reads CASGLSQWVGDRGRFFNSPLHF. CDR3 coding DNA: TGTGCTAGTGGTCTCAGCCAATGGGTCGGGGACAGGGGGCGCTTTTTTAATTCACCCCTCCACTTT. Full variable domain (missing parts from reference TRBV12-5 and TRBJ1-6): DARVTQTPRHKVTEMGQEVTMRCQPILGHNTVFWYRQTMMQGLELLAYFRNRAPLDDSGMPKDRFSAEMPDATLATLKIQPSEPRDSAVYFCASGLSQWVGDRGRFFNSPLHFGNGTRLTVT.

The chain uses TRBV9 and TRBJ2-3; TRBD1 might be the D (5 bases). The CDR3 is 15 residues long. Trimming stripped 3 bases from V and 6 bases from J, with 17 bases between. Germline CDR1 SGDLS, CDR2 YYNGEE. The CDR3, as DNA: TGTGCCAGCAGCGCTGTGGGGCCTTCACGGGATACGCAGTATTTT. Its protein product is CASSAVGPSRDTQYF.